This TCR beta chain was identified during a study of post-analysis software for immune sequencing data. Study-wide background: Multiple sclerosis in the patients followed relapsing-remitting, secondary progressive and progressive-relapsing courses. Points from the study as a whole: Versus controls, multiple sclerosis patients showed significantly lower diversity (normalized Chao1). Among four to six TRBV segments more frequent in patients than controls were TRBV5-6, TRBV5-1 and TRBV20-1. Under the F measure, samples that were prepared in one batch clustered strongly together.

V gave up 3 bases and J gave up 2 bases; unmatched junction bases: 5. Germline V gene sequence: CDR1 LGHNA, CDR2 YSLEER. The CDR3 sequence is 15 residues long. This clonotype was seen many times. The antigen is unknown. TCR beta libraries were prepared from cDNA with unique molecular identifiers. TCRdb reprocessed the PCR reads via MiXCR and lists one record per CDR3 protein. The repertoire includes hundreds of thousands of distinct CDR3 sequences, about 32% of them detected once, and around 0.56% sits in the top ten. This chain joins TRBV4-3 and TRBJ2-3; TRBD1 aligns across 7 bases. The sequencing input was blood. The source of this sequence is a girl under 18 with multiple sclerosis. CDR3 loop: CASSQQDRNTDTQYF. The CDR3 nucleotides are TGCGCCAGCAGCCAGCAGGACAGGAACACAGATACGCAGTATTTT.